Described below is a single T cell receptor beta chain sequence and its context. Its target is not known. Primers used in a second PCR of about 6 to 11 cycles were a sample-barcoded 5' primer and a J-beta primer mix. MiXCR was run by TCRdb on the 5' RACE reads, yielding one entry per CDR3 protein. Of about 940,000 distinct CDR3 sequences in the sample, about 44% were seen once. Trimming cost V 5 bases and J 3 bases, with 11 bases left between them. CDR1 SGHTA and CDR2 FQGNSA come from the germline V gene. The CDR3 is 13 residues long. This specimen comes from a study of blood T cells in healthy people across ages. Study results and caveats: Across samples, TCR beta diversity tracked strongly with naive T cell percentage. Donors of long life had a larger count of naive CD4+ cells and greater diversity than aged donors.

Specimen: blood. The TCR was taken from a man aged 25-45 years in good health. V usage is TRBV7-2 and J usage is TRBJ2-7; D uncertain. CDR3 amino acids: CASSPEPGYEQYF. The CDR3 DNA is TGTGCCAGCAGCCCGGAGCCTGGCTACGAGCAGTACTTC.